This entry is about one TCR beta chain. This clone was seen a handful of times. Its cognate antigen has yet to be identified. No base qualities exist here, and no much larger clone lies one base off it. Based on the germline V gene, the CDR1 and CDR2 sequences are SQVTM and ANQGSEA. V drops 3 bases and J drops 6 bases, leaving 11 bases in between. CDR3 length: 13 amino acids, cysteine to phenylalanine. Only the CDR3 portion is preserved as DNA: 39 bases, with reading frame beginning at the first base. The protocol used for the library was the immunoSEQ multiplex PCR assay. For TCR sequencing, RNA was extracted from every sample and reverse transcribed into cDNA to serve as template. SuperScript III was used for first-strand cDNA synthesis, primed with a 2:1 mix of oligo-dT and random hexamers. A synthetic immune receptor repertoire was used to gauge amplification bias, and whatever bias remained was removed computationally. As for the original processing: Raw reads were preprocessed for error removal, and CDR3 was defined according to IMGT conventions as running from the conserved cysteine to phenylalanine. Clonality was computed by normalizing Shannon entropy by log2 of the number of productive unique TCRs and subtracting the result from 1. CD4 or CD8 identity of scalp clones was inferred by cross-referencing scalp TCRbeta sequences with sorted blood CD4 and CD8 repertoires. This is the immuneACCESS table as TCRdb keeps it, with only in-frame sequences that have V and J called. A part of the clones is gone; compared with another copy, unresolved V genes explain less than half, and the rest is unexplained. V, J and clone size derive from that table, while D and trimming were established from the DNA sequence. The sample has roughly 76,000 clones on record, 29% of them singletons. 15% of the sample lies in the top ten.

What the time point label conveys for this sample: less than five weeks on oral tofacitinib. The label giving this sample's treatment or condition can be read as: oral pan-JAK inhibitor, 5-10 mg twice daily. Lesional scalp punch biopsies and peripheral blood were collected from alopecia areata patients. PBMCs were isolated by density centrifugation and stained for CD3, CD4 and CD8, and CD4+ and CD8+ T cells were sorted on a FACSAria. These data belong to a study of CD8+ T cells in alopecia areata listed by TCRdb under 2018. Turning to the overall study: Treated patients were enrolled in an open-label pilot trial of oral tofacitinib at 5 to 10 mg twice daily for moderate-to-severe alopecia areata. Patients stayed on tofacitinib for 6 to 18 months and then had 6 months of follow-up off drug so that delayed response and recurrence could be assessed. The SALT score, which quantifies the percentage of affected scalp surface area, was used to measure disease severity in treated patients. The study used high-throughput TCRbeta sequencing to examine T cell clonal expansion in alopecia areata, in both the C3H/HeJ mouse model and human patients. Human TCRbeta sequencing covered scalp tissue and sorted CD4+ and CD8+ peripheral blood T cells from patchy and totalis/universalis alopecia areata patients and healthy controls. Patients on tofacitinib were biopsied at baseline and after 4 and 24 weeks of treatment, and several of the patients also had a later scalp biopsy. Scalp clonality was compared across normal scalp (n=4), patchy alopecia areata scalp (n=8), and alopecia totalis/universalis scalp (n=8). RNA came from the PAXgene miRNA kit for fixed scalp, the miRNeasy kit for PBMCs, and the RNeasy kit for mouse skin. TCRbeta CDR3 regions were amplified by immunoSEQ multiplex PCR using 35 Vbeta forward and 13 Jbeta reverse primers. General study outcomes and caveats: Resident alphabeta T cells in normal human skin are also sequenced, complicating scalp TCR repertoire analysis, unlike mouse skin dominated by gammadelta T cells. Many expanded lesional clones persisted in scalp and blood during tofacitinib treatment, which may partly explain relapse after stopping treatment. Because the treated cohort was small and had only one nonresponder, larger studies are needed to examine links between baseline CD8+ expansion and response. Compared with normal scalp, lesional scalp had higher clonality and more expanded CD8+ clones, particularly in alopecia totalis/universalis, a pattern that suggests antigenic drive. Shared TCR sequences between patients were less evident than in mice, which may be partly attributable to HLA diversity in the patient population. With tofacitinib, both scalp clonality and the number of expanded CD8+ clones among the top 100 scalp clones went down significantly.

The chain links TRBV29-1 with TRBJ1-4, with TRBD1 tentatively as D gene (5 bases match). The sequence was obtained from a human donor with alopecia areata. This sample comprised CD8+ T cells sorted from blood, obtained at week 4, from a patient treated with tofacitinib. The nucleotides read TGCAGCGTTGATTGGGGGTTGGATGAAAAACTGTTTTTT. The resulting protein is CSVDWGLDEKLFF.